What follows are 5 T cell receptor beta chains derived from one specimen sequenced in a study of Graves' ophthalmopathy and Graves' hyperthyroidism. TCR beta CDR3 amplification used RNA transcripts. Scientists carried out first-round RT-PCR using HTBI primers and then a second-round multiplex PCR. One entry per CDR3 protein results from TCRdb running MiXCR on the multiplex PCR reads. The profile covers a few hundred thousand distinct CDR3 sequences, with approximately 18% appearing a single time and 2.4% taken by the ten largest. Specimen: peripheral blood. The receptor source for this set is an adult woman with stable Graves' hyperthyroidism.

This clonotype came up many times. This CDR3 reads CSAKKQGTDGELFF. DNA of the CDR3: TGCAGTGCTAAGAAACAGGGGACGGACGGGGAGCTGTTTTTT. This chain joins TRBV20-1 and TRBJ2-2; 7 positions match TRBD1. Per the germline V gene, CDR1 is DFQATT and CDR2 is SNEGSKA (reference sequence). Trimming cost V 4 bases and J 7 bases; bases outside gene matches: 9. This CDR3 comprises 14 residues.

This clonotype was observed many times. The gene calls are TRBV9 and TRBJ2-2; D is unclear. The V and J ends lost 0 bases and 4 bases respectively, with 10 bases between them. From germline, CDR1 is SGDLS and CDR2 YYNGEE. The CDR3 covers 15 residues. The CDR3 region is CASSVGDWVTGELFF. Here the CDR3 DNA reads TGTGCCAGCAGCGTAGGTGATTGGGTCACCGGGGAGCTGTTTTTT.

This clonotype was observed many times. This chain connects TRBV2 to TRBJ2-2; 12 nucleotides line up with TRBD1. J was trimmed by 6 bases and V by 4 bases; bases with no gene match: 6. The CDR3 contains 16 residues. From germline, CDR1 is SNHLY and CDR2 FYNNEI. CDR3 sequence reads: CASSVGTGGASGELFF. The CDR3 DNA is TGTGCCAGCAGTGTTGGGACAGGGGGCGCCTCCGGGGAGCTGTTTTTT.

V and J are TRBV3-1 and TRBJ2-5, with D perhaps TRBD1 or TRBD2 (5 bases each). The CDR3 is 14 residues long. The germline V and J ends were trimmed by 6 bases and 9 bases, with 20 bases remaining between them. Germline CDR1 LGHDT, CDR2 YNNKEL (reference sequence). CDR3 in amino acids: CASSRTGTLEAQYF. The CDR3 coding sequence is TGTGCCAGCAGTCGGACCGGGACCTTGGAGGCCCAGTACTTC.

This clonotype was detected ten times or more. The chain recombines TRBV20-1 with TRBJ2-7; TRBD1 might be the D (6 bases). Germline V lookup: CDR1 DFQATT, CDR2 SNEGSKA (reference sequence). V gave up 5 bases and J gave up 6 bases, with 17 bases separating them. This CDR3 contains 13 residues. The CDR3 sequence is CSAGGPLGLEQYF. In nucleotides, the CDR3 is TGCAGTGCTGGGGGCCCCCTTGGTCTCGAGCAGTACTTC.